This T cell receptor (beta chain) was identified during a study of control samples from healthy donors and cancer patients. Germline V gives CDR1 PRHDT, CDR2 FYEKMQ (reference sequence). The trim removed 6 bases at V and 14 bases at J, leaving 10 bases unmatched. This CDR3 is 12 amino acids long. TCRdb's table, derived via immunoSEQ multiplex PCR, lists solely in-frame clones and lacks some. The sample consists of around 80,000 clones, about 95% of them appearing once. This clonotype was sampled from a woman younger than 45 in good health. The chain has TRBV13 and TRBJ2-1; TRBD1 matches 7 bases. Specimen: blood. This CDR3 is CASRYRQGRKFF. The CDR3 nucleotides read TGTGCCAGCAGGTACCGACAGGGCCGCAAGTTCTTC. Full variable domain (rest looked up from reference TRBV13 and TRBJ2-1): AAGVIQSPRHLIKEKRETATLKCYPIPRHDTVYWYQQGPGQDPQFLISFYEKMQSDKGSIPDRFSAQQFSDYHSELNMSSLELGDSALYFCASRYRQGRKFFGPGTRLTVL.